The present entry profiles one T cell receptor beta chain with its context. Its specificity is unknown. This entry comes from a study of identical twins. Trimming removed 3 bases from V and 5 bases from J, with 17 bases in between. This CDR3 is built from 15 residues. Germline V CDR1 and CDR2: SGHRS, YFSETQ. Whole-study findings and limits: For cord blood, abundant beta clonotypes had fewer insertions, unlike memory repertoires, which showed none.

Unique molecular identifiers were present on the cDNA, and a universal primer site came from template switching. TCRdb fed the 5' RACE reads into MiXCR, producing one record per CDR3 protein. In the table there are fewer than 800,000 distinct CDR3 sequences, 7.1% of which are singletons. Only healthy Caucasians were included as donors. These data were also filed under a second study, of yellow fever vaccine responses in identical twins.

The genes are TRBV5-1 and TRBJ2-5, with D perhaps assigned TRBD1 or TRBD2 (6 bases each). The TCR originated in a woman aged 18-29 years in good health. The sequencing sample was made of PBMCs. CDR3 coding DNA: TGCGCCAGCAGCTCTGACGGGGGCCCGGTTGAGACCCAGTACTTC. Its protein is CASSSDGGPVETQYF.